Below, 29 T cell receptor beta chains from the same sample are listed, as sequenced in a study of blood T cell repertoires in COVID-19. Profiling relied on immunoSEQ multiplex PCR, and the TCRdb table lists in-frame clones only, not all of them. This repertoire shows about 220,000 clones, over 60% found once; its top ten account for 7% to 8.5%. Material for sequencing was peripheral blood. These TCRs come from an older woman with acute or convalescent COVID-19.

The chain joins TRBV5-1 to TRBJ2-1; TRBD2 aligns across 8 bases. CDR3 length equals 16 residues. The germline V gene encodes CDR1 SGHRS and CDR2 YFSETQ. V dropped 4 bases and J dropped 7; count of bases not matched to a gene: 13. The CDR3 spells CASSPPTGTSVNEQFF. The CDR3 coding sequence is TGCGCCAGCAGCCCCCCTACCGGGACTAGTGTTAATGAGCAGTTCTTC.

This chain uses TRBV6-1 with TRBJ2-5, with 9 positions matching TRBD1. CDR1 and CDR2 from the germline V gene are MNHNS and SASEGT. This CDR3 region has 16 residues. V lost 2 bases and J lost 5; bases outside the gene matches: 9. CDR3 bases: TGTGCCAGCAGTGAATGGGACAGGGACGGCGAGGAGACCCAGTACTTC. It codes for CASSEWDRDGEETQYF.

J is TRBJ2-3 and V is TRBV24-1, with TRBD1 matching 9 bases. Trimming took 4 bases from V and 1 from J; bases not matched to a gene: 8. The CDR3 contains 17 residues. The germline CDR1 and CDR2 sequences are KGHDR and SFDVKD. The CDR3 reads CATSDATRTGGTDTQYF. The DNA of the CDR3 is TGTGCCACCAGTGACGCCACTAGGACAGGGGGCACAGATACGCAGTATTTT.

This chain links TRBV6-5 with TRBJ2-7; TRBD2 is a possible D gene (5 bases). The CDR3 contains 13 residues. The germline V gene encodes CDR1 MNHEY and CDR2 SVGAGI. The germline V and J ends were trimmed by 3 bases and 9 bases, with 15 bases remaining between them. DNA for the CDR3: TGTGCCAGCAGTTATACCCGGGTCGGAGGGCAGTACTTC. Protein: CASSYTRVGGQYF.

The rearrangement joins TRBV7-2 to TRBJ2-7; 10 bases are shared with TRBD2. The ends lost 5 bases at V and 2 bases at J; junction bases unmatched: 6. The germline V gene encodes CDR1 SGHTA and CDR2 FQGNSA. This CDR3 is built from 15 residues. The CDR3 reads CASSQRGGTTYEQYF. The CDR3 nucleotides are TGTGCCAGCAGCCAGCGGGGGGGGACGACCTACGAGCAGTACTTC.

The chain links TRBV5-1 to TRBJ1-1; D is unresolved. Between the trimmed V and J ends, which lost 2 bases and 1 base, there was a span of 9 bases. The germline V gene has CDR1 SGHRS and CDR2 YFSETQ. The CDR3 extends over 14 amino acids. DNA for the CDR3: TGCGCCAGCAGCTTAGAACACAAGAACACTGAAGCTTTCTTT. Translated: CASSLEHKNTEAFF.

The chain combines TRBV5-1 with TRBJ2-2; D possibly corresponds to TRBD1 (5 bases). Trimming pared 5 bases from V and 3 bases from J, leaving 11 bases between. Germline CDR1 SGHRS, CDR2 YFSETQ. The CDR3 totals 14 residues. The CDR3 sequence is CASSPLQDTGELFF. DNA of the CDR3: TGCGCCAGCAGTCCCCTACAGGACACCGGGGAGCTGTTTTTT.

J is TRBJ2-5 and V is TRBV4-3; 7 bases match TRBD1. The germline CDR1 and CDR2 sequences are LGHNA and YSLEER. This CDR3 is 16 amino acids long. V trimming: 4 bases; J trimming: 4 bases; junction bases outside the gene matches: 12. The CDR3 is CASSPQATGKGETQYF. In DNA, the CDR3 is TGCGCCAGCAGCCCCCAAGCGACAGGGAAAGGAGAGACCCAGTACTTC.

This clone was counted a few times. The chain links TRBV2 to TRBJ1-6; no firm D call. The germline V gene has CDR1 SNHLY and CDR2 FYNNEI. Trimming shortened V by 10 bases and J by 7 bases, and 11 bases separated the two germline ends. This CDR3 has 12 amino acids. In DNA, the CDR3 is TGTGCCATACGACTGATGAATTCACCCCTCCACTTT. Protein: CAIRLMNSPLHF.

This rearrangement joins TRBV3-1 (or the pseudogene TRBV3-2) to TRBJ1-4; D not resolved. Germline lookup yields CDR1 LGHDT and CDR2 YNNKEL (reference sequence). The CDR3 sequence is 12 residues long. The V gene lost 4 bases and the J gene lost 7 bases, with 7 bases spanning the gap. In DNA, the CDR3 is TGTGCCAGCAGCCGAGGGTTTGAAAAACTGTTTTTT. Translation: CASSRGFEKLFF.

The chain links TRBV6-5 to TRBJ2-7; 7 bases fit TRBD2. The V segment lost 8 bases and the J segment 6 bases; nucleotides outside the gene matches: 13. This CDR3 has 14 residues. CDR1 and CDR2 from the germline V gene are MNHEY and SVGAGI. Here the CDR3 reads CASDLTSRAREQYF. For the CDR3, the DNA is TGTGCCAGCGATCTGACTAGCCGGGCTCGCGAGCAGTACTTC.

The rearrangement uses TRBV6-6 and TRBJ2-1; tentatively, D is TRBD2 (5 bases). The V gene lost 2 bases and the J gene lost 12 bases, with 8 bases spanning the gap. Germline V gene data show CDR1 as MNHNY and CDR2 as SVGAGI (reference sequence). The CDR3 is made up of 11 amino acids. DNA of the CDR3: TGTGCCAGCAGTTACGAAGCGGTGCAGTTCTTC. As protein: CASSYEAVQFF.

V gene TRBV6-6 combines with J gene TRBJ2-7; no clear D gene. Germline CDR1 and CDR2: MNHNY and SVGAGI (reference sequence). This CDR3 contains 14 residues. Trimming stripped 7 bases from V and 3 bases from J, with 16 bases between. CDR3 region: CASTPRQASYEQYF. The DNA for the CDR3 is TGTGCCAGCACCCCTCGGCAGGCCAGCTACGAGCAGTACTTC.

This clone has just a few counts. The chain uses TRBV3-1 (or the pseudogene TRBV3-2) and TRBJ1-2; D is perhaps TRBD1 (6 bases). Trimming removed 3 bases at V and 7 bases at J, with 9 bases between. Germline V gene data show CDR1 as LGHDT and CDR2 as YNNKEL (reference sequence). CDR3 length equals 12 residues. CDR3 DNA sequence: TGTGCCAGCAGCCAGGTACAGGGTGGCTACACCTTC. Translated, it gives CASSQVQGGYTF.

The CDR3 DNA reads TGTGCCAGCTCTCAACCGGGGGAAAGGAACGAGCAGTACTTC. As protein: CASSQPGERNEQYF. The rearrangement links TRBV19 to TRBJ2-7, with D perhaps TRBD2 (6 bases). V dropped 9 bases and J dropped 5 bases, with 20 bases sitting between them. The CDR3 length is 14 residues. Germline V gives CDR1 LNHDA, CDR2 SQIVND (reference sequence).

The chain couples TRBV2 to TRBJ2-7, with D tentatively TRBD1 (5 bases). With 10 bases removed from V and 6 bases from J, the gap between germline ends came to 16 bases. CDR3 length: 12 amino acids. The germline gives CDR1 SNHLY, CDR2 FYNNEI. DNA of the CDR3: TGTGCCATTACCTCTTCAGGGTTCGAGCAGTACTTC. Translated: CAITSSGFEQYF. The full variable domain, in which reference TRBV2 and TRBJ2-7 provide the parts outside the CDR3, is EPEVTQTPSHQVTQMGQEVILRCVPISNHLYFYWYRQILGQKVEFLVSFYNNEISEKSEIFDDQFSVERPDGSNFTLKIRSTKLEDSAMYFCAITSSGFEQYFGPGTRLTVT.

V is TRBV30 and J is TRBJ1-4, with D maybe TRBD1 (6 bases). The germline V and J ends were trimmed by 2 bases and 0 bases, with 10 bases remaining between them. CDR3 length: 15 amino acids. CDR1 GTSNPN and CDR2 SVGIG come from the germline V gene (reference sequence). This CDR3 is CAWSQWTATNEKLFF. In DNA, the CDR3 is TGTGCCTGGAGTCAATGGACAGCAACTAATGAAAAACTGTTTTTT.

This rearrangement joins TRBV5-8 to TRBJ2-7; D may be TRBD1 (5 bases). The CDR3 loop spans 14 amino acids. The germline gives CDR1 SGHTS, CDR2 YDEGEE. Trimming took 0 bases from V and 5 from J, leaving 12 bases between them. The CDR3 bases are TGTGCCAGCAGCTTGGATTATACCAGGGACGAGCAGTACGTC. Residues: CASSLDYTRDEQYV.

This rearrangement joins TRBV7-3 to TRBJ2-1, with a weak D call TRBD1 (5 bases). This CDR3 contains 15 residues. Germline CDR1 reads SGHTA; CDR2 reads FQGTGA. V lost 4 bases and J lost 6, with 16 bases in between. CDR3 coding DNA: TGTGCCAGCAGCTCCCGGGCCTCAGGGATCAATGAGCAGTTCTTC. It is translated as CASSSRASGINEQFF. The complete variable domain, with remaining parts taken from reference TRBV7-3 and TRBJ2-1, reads GAGVSQTPSNKVTEKGKYVELRCDPISGHTALYWYRQSLGQGPEFLIYFQGTGAADDSGLPNDRFFAVRPEGSVSTLKIQRTERGDSAVYLCASSSRASGINEQFFGPGTRLTVL.

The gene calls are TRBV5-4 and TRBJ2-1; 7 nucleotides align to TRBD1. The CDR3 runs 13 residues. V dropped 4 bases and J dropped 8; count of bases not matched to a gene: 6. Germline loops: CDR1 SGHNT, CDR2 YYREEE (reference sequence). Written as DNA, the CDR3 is TGTGCCAGCAGCCGGGACAGCCAGGATGAGCAGTTCTTC. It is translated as CASSRDSQDEQFF.

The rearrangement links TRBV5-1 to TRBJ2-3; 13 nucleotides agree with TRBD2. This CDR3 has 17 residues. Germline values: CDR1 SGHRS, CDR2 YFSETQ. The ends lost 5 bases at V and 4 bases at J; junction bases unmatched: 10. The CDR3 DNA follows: TGCGCCAGCAGTCCGAGACTAGCGGGGGGTGTGGCAGATACGCAGTATTTT. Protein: CASSPRLAGGVADTQYF.

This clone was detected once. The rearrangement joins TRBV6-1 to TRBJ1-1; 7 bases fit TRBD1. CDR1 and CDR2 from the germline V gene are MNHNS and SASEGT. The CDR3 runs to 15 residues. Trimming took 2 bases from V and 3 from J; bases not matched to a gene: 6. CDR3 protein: CASSESTGWDTEAFF. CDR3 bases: TGTGCCAGCAGTGAATCGACAGGGTGGGACACTGAAGCTTTCTTT.

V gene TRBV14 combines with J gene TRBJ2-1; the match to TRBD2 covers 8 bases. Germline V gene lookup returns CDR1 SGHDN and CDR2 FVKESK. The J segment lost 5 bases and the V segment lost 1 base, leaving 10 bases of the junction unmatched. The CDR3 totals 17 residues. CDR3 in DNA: TGTGCCAGCAGCCAAGTAATCACTAGCGGAAAAAACAATGAGCAGTTCTTC. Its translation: CASSQVITSGKNNEQFF.

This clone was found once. The CDR3 DNA reads TGTGCCAGCAGTGTAGGGGTAGCCGAAGCTTTCTTT. Translating gives CASSVGVAEAFF. The chain couples TRBV2 to TRBJ1-1; possible D gene TRBD1, 5 bases. Germline V CDR1 and CDR2: SNHLY, FYNNEI. V gave up 4 bases and J gave up 8 bases, with 11 bases separating them. The CDR3 totals 12 residues.

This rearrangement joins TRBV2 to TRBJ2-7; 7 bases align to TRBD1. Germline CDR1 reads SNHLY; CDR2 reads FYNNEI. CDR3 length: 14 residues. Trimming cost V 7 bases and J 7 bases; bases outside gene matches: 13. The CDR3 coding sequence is TGTGCCAGCATTGCACCGGGACAGACCATGGAGCAGTACGTC. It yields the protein CASIAPGQTMEQYV.

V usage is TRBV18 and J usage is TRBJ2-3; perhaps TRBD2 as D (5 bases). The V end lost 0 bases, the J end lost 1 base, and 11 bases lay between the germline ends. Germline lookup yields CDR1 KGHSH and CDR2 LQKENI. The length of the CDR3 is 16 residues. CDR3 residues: CASSPPGGYGTDTQYF. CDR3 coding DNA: TGTGCCAGCTCACCACCTGGAGGCTACGGCACAGATACGCAGTATTTT.

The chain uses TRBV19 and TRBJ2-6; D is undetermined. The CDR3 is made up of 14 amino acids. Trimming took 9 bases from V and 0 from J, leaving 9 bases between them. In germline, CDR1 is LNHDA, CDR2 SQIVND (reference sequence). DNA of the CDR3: TGTGCCAGCAGACAAGGCTCTGGGGCCAACGTCCTGACTTTC. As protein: CASRQGSGANVLTF.

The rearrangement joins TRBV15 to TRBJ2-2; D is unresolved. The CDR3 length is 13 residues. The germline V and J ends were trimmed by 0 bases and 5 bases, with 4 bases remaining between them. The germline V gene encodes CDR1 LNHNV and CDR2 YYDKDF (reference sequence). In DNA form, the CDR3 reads TGTGCCACCAGCAGAGACGTGACCGGGGAGCTGTTTTTT. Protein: CATSRDVTGELFF. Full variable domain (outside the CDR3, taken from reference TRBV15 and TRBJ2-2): DAMVIQNPRYQVTQFGKPVTLSCSQTLNHNVMYWYQQKSSQAPKLLFHYYDKDFNNEADTPDNFQSRRPNTSFCFLDIRSPGLGDTAMYLCATSRDVTGELFFGEGSRLTVL.

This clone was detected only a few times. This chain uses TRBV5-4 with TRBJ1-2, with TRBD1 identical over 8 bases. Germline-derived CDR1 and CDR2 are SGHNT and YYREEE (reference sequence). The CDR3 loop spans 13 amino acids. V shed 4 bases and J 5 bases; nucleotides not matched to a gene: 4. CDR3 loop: CASSNRQGYGYTF. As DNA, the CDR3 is TGTGCCAGCAGCAACCGACAGGGGTATGGCTACACCTTC. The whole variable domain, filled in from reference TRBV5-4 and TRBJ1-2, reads ETGVTQSPTHLIKTRGQQVTLRCSSQSGHNTVSWYQQALGQGPQFIFQYYREEENGRGNFPPRFSGLQFPNYSSELNVNALELDDSALYLCASSNRQGYGYTFGSGTRLTVV.